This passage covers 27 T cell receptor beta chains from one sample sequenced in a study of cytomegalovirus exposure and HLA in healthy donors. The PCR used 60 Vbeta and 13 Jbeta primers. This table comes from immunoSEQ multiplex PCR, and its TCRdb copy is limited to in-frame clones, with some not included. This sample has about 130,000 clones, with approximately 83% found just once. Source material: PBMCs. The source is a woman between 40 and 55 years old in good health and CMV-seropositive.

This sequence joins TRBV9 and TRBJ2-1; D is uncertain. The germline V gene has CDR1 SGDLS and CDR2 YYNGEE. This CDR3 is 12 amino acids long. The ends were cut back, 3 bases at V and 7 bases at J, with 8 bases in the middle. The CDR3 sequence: CASSEVSNEQFF. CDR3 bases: TGTGCCAGCAGCGAAGTGAGTAATGAGCAGTTCTTC.

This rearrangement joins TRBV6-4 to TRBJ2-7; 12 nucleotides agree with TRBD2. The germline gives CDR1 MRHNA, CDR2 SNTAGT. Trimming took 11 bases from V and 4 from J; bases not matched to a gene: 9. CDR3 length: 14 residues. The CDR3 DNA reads TGTGCCTTACAGGGGACTAGCGGGCCGTACGAGCAGTACTTC. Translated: CALQGTSGPYEQYF.

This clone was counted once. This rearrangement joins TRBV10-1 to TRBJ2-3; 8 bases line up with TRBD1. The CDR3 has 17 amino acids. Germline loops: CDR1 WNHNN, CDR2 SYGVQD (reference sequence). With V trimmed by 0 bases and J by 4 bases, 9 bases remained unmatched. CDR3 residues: CASSESGRAGGADTQYF. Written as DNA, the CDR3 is TGCGCCAGCAGTGAGTCGGGTCGGGCAGGGGGCGCAGATACGCAGTATTTT.

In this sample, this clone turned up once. The DNA for the CDR3 is TGTGCCAGCAGCTTATTGGCAGACAGCTCCTACAATGAGCAGTTCTTC. It encodes CASSLLADSSYNEQFF. The rearrangement uses TRBV7-6 and TRBJ2-1; possibly TRBD1 for D (5 bases). CDR1 and CDR2 (germline): SGHVS, FNYEAQ. Trimming took off 2 bases at V and 0 bases at J, with 11 bases between the two ends. The CDR3 consists of 16 residues.

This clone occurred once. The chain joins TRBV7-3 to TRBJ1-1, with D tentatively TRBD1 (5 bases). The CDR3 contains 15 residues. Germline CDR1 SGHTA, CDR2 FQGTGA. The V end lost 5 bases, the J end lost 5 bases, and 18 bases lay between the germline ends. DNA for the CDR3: TGTGCCAGCAGCCCGGGGGGGATAGGGAGAACTGAAGCTTTCTTT. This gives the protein CASSPGGIGRTEAFF.

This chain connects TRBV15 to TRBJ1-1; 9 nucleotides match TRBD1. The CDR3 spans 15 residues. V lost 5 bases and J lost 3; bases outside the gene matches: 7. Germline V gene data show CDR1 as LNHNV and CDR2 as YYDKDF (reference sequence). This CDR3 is CATSEDRGRYTEAFF. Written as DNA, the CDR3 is TGTGCCACCAGCGAAGACAGGGGGAGGTACACTGAAGCTTTCTTT.

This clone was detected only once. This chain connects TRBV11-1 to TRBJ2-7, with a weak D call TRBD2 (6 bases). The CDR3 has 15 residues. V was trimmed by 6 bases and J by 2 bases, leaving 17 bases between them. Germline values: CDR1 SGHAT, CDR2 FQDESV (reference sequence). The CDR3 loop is CASRWNASAAYEQYF. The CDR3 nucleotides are TGTGCCAGCAGGTGGAACGCTAGCGCGGCCTACGAGCAGTACTTC.

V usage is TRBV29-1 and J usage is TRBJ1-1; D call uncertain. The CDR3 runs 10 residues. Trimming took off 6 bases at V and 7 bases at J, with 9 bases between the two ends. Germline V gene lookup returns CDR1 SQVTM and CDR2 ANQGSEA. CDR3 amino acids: CSVHSFEAFF. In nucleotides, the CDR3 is TGCAGCGTCCACTCGTTTGAAGCTTTCTTT. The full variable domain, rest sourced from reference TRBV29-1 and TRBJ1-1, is SAVISQKPSRDICQRGTSLTIQCQVDSQVTMMFWYRQQPGQSLTLIATANQGSEATYESGFVIDKFPISRPNLTFSTLTVSNMSPEDSSIYLCSVHSFEAFFGQGTRLTVV.

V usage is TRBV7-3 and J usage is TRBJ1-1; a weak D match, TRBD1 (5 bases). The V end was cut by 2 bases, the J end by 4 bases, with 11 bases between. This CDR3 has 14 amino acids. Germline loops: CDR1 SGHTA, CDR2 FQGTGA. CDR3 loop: CASSLPGGITEAFF. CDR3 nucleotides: TGTGCCAGCAGCTTACCCGGGGGGATCACTGAAGCTTTCTTT.

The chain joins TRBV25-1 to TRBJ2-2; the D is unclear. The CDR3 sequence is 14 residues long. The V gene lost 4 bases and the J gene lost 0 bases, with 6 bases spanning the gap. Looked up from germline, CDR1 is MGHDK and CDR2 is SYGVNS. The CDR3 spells CASSAGPNTGELFF. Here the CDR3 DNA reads TGTGCCAGCAGTGCGGGTCCGAACACCGGGGAGCTGTTTTTT.

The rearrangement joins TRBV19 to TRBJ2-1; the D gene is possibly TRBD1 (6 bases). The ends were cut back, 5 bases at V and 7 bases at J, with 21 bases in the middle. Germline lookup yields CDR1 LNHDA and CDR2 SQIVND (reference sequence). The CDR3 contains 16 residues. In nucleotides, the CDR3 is TGTGCCAGTAGTGTACAGGGCAGGAAGCGTTATAATGAGCAGTTCTTC. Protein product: CASSVQGRKRYNEQFF. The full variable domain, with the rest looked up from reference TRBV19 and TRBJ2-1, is DGGITQSPKYLFRKEGQNVTLSCEQNLNHDAMYWYRQDPGQGLRLIYYSQIVNDFQKGDIAEGYSVSREKKESFPLTVTSAQKNPTAFYLCASSVQGRKRYNEQFFGPGTRLTVL.

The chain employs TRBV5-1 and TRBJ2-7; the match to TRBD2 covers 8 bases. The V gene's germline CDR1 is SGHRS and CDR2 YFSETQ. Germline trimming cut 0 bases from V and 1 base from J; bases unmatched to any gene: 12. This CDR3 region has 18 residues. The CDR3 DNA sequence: TGCGCCAGCAGCTTGGTGGCGGCACTAGCGGATATTTCCTACGAGCAGTACTTC. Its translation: CASSLVAALADISYEQYF.

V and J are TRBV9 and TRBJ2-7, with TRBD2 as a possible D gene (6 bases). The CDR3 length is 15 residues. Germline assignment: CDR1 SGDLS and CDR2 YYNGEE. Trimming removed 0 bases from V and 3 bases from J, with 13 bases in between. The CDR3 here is CASSVELAPFYEQYF. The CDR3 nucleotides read TGTGCCAGCAGCGTAGAACTAGCACCCTTCTACGAGCAGTACTTC.

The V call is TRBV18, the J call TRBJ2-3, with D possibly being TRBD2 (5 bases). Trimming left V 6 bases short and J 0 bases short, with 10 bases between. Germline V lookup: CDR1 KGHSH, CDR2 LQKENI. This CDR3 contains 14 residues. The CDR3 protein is CASSPDWSTDTQYF. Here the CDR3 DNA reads TGTGCCAGCTCGCCGGACTGGAGCACAGATACGCAGTATTTT.

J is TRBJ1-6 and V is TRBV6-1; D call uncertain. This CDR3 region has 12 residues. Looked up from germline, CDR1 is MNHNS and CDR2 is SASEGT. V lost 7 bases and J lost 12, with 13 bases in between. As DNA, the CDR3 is TGTGCCAGCACCGCTGACATCCTACCCCTCCACTTT. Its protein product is CASTADILPLHF.

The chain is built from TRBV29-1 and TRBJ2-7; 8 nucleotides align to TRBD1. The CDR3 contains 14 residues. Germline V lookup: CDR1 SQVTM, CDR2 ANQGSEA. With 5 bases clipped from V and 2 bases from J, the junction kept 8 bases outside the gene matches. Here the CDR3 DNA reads TGCAGCGTTCTCCTCGGGACAGGAGCCTACGAGCAGTACTTC. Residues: CSVLLGTGAYEQYF.

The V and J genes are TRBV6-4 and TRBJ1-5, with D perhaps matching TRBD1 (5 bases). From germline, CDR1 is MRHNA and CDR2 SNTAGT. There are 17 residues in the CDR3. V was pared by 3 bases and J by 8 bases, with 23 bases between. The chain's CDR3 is CASSEDLQADRRKPQHF. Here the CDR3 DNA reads TGTGCCAGCAGTGAAGATCTCCAGGCCGACAGACGCAAGCCCCAGCATTTT.

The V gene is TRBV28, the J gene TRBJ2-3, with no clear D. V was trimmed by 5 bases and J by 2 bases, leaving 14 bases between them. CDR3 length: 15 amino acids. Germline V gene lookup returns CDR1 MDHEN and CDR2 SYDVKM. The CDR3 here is CASSPQRLYTDTQYF. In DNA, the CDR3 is TGTGCCAGCAGTCCCCAACGCCTCTACACAGATACGCAGTATTTT.

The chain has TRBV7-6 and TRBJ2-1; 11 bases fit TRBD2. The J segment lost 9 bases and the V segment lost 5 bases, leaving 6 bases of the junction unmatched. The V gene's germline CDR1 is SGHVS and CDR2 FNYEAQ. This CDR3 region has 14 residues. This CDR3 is CASSPTSGNSEQFF. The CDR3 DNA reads TGTGCCAGCAGCCCGACTAGCGGGAACTCTGAGCAGTTCTTC. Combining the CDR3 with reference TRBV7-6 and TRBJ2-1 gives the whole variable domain GAGVSQSPRYKVTKRGQDVALRCDPISGHVSLYWYRQALGQGPEFLTYFNYEAQQDKSGLPNDRFSAERPEGSISTLTIQRTEQRDSAMYRCASSPTSGNSEQFFGPGTRLTVL.

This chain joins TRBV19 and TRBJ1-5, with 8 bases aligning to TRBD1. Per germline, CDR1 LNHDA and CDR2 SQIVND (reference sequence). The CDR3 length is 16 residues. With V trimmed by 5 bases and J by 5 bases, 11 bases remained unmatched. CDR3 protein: CASSLDRTGLDQPQHF. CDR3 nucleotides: TGTGCCAGTAGTCTCGACCGGACAGGGTTGGATCAGCCCCAGCATTTT. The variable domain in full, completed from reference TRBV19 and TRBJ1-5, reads DGGITQSPKYLFRKEGQNVTLSCEQNLNHDAMYWYRQDPGQGLRLIYYSQIVNDFQKGDIAEGYSVSREKKESFPLTVTSAQKNPTAFYLCASSLDRTGLDQPQHFGDGTRLSIL.

The CDR3 coding sequence is TGTGCGAGCCGCGGGACAGGGTTCTACGAGCAGTACTTC. This sequence encodes CASRGTGFYEQYF. The chain has TRBV7-2 and TRBJ2-7; 9 bases agree with TRBD1. The CDR3 extends over 13 amino acids. The germline V gene encodes CDR1 SGHTA and CDR2 FQGNSA.

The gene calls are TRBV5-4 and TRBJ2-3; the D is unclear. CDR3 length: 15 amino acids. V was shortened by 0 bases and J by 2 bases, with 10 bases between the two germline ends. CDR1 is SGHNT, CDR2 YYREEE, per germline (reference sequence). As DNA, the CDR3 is TGTGCCAGCAGCTTGGATGCCGGAGTCACAGATACGCAGTATTTT. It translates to CASSLDAGVTDTQYF.

Here the CDR3 reads CASSITGASGEKLFF. CDR3 bases: TGTGCCAGTAGTATAACAGGGGCTTCAGGGGAAAAACTGTTTTTT. The chain joins TRBV19 to TRBJ1-4, with 7 positions matching TRBD1. The J segment lost 8 bases and the V segment lost 2 bases, leaving 8 bases of the junction unmatched. Germline V gene sequence: CDR1 LNHDA, CDR2 SQIVND (reference sequence). The CDR3 covers 15 residues.

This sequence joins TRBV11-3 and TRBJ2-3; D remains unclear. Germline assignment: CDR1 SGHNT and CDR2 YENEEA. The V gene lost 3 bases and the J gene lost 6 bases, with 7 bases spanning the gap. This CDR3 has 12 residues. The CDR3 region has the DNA TGTGCCAGCAGCTTCAGTGTGGATACGCAGTATTTT. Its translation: CASSFSVDTQYF. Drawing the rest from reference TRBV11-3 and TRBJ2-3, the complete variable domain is EAGVVQSPRYKIIEKKQPVAFWCNPISGHNTLYWYLQNLGQGPELLIRYENEEAVDDSQLPKDRFSAERLKGVDSTLKIQPAELGDSAVYLCASSFSVDTQYFGPGTRLTVL.

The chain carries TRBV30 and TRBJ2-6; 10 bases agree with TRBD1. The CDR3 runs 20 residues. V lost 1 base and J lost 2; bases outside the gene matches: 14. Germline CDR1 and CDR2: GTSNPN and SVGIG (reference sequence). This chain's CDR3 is CAWSGGWGQGSSAGANVLTF. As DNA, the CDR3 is TGTGCCTGGAGTGGGGGGTGGGGACAGGGGTCCTCAGCTGGGGCCAACGTCCTGACTTTC.

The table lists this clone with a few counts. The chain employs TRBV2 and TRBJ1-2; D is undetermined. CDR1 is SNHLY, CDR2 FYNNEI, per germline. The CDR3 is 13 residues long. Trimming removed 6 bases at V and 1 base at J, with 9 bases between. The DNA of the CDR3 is TGTGCCAGCAGACGAGATAATAACTATGGCTACACCTTC. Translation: CASRRDNNYGYTF.

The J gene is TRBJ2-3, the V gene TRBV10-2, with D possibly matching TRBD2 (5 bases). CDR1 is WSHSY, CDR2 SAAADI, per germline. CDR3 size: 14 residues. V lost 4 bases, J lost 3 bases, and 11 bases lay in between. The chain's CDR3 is CASSATTETDTQYF. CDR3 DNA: TGCGCCAGCAGTGCGACTACCGAGACAGATACGCAGTATTTT.